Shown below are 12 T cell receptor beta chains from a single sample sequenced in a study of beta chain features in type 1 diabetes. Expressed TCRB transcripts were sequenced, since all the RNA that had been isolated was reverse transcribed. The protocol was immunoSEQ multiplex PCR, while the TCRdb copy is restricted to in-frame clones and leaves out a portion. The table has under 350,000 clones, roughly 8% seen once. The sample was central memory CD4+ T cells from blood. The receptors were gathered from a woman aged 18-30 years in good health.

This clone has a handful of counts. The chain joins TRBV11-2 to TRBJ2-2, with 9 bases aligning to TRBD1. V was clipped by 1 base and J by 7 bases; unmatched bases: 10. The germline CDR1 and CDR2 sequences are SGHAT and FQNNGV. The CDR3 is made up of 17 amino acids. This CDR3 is CASSLGTGTGKVGELFF. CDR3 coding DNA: TGTGCCAGCAGCTTAGGGACCGGGACAGGGAAGGTCGGGGAGCTGTTTTTT.

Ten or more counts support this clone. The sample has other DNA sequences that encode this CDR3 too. In DNA, the CDR3 is TGCGCCAGCAGCCAAGGGACAGGTCGGATGAACACTGAAGCTTTCTTT. Protein: CASSQGTGRMNTEAFF. The rearrangement uses TRBV4-3 and TRBJ1-1; 7 bases are shared with TRBD1. CDR1 LGHNA and CDR2 YSLEER come from the germline V gene. V lost 1 base and J lost 0; bases outside the gene matches: 5. CDR3 size: 16 residues.

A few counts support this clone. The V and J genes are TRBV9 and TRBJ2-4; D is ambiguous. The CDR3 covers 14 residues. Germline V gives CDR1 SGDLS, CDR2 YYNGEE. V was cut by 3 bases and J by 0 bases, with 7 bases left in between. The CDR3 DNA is TGTGCCAGCAGCGCCGAACTAGCCAAAAACATTCAGTACTTC. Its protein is CASSAELAKNIQYF.

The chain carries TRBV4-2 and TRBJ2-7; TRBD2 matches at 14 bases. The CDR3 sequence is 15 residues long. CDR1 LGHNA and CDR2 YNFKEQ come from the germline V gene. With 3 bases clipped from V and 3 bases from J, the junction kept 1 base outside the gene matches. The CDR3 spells CASSHGTSGSYEQYF. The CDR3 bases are TGTGCCAGCAGCCATGGGACTAGCGGGAGCTACGAGCAGTACTTC.

In DNA form, the CDR3 reads TGTGCCAGCAGCTTAGGCCAGACCTCCTACAATGAGCAGTTCTTC. It yields the protein CASSLGQTSYNEQFF. This chain uses TRBV11-3 with TRBJ2-1; D is ambiguous. V gave up 1 base and J gave up 0 bases, with 7 bases separating them. CDR1 is SGHNT, CDR2 YENEEA, per germline. The CDR3 sequence is 15 residues long.

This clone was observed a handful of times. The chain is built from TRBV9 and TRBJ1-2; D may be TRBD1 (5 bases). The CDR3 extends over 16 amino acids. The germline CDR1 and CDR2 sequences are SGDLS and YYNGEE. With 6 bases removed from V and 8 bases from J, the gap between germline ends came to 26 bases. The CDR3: CASTAESRDPRGGYTF. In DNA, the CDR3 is TGTGCCAGCACCGCAGAAAGCCGGGACCCGAGGGGAGGCTACACCTTC.

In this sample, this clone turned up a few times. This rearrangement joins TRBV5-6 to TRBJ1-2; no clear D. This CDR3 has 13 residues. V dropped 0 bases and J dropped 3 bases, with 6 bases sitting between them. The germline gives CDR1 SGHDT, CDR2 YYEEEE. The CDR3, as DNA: TGTGCCAGCAGCTTGGGGACGGACTATGGCTACACCTTC. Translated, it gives CASSLGTDYGYTF.

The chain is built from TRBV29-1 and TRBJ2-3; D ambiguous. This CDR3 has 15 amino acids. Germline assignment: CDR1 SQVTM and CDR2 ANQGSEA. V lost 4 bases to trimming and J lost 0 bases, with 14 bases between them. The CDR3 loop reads CSVVSALLSTDTQYF. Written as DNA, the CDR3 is TGCAGCGTTGTGTCGGCCCTGCTTAGCACAGATACGCAGTATTTT.

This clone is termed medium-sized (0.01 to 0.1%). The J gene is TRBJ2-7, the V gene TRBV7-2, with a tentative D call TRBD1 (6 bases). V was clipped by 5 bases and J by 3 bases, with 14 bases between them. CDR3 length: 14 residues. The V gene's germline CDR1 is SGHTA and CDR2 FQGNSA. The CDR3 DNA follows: TGTGCCAGCAGCCGCGTCCCGGACAGCTACGAGCAGTACGTC. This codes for CASSRVPDSYEQYV.

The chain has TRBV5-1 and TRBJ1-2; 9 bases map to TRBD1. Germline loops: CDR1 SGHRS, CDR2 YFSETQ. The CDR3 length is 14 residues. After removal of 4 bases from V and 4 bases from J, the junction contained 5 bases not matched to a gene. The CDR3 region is CASSTRTGAYGYTF. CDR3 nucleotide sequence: TGCGCCAGCAGCACTAGGACAGGGGCCTATGGCTACACCTTC.

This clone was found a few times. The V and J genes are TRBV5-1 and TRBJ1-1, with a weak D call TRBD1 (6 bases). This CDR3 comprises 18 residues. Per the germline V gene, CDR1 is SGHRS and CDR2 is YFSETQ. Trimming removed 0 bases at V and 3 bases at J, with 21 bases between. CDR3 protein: CASSLVPTGSPLDTEAFF. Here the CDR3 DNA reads TGCGCCAGCAGCTTGGTACCTACAGGGTCCCCTTTGGACACTGAAGCTTTCTTT.

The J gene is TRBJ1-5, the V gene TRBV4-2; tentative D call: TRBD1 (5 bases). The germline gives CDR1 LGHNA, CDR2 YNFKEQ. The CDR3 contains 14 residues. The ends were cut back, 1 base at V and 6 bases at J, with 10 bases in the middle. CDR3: CASSQVAGGQPQHF. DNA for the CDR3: TGTGCCAGCAGCCAAGTAGCGGGGGGTCAGCCCCAGCATTTT.